These 5 T cell receptor beta chains share one sample of origin, sequenced in a study of read filtering for tumor transcriptome and immune sequencing. Molecular barcoded adaptors covering alpha/delta and beta/gamma chains were used on 400 ng RNA. One entry per CDR3 protein, called by TCRdb with MiXCR from the reads. The sample has more than 100,000 distinct CDR3 sequences; less than 15% are singletons. The sample was a population of CD138-negative cells sorted from bone marrow. The receptor source for this set is a donor at least 40 years old with multiple myeloma.

This clonotype was observed many times. The V call is TRBV19, the J call TRBJ2-1; 9 bases line up with TRBD2. Germline V gene data show CDR1 as LNHDA and CDR2 as SQIVND (reference sequence). CDR3 length: 17 amino acids. The ends lost 0 bases at V and 1 base at J; junction bases unmatched: 4. CDR3 protein: CASSIDSGRRSYNEQFF. CDR3 coding DNA: TGTGCCAGTAGTATAGACAGCGGGAGGAGGTCCTACAATGAGCAGTTCTTC.

A remark on this clonotype: Possible read error: a much larger clone is one base away. The chain links TRBV11-2 to TRBJ2-7; 7 positions match TRBD2. This CDR3 comprises 14 residues. Losses at the gene ends were 3 bases for V and 5 bases for J; bases not matched to a gene: 7. Germline lookup yields CDR1 SGHAT and CDR2 FQNNGV. This CDR3 is CASSFELARDEQYF. In DNA form, the CDR3 reads TGTGCCAGCAGCTTTGAACTAGCGAGGGACGAGCAGTACTTC.

In this sample, this clonotype turned up many times. V gene TRBV12-3 or TRBV12-4 combines with J gene TRBJ1-5, with D perhaps TRBD1 (5 bases). This CDR3 comprises 17 residues. Trimming took 5 bases from V and 0 from J, leaving 17 bases between them. CDR3 amino acids: CASSPRRKGYSNQPQHF. The CDR3 region has the DNA TGTGCCAGCAGTCCCCGGAGAAAGGGGTATAGCAATCAGCCCCAGCATTTT.

Of note for this clonotype: This may come from a read error, since a much larger clone is one base off. This chain connects TRBV29-1 to TRBJ1-3, with D hard to call. The germline CDR1 and CDR2 sequences are SQVTM and ANQGSEA. Trimming left V 1 base short and J 5 bases short, with 9 bases between. The CDR3 has 13 amino acids. CDR3 region: CSVEAEGRNTIYF. The CDR3, as DNA: TGCAGCGTTGAAGCCGAAGGCAGAAACACCATATATTTT. The full variable domain, in which reference TRBV29-1 and TRBJ1-3 provide the parts outside the CDR3, is SAVISQKPSRDICQRGTSLTIQCQVDSQVTMMFWYRQQPGQSLTLIATANQGSEATYESGFVIDKFPISRPNLTFSTLTVSNMSPEDSSIYLCSVEAEGRNTIYFGEGSWLTVV.

On this clonotype itself: Being one base from a much bigger clone, this may be a read error. The chain has TRBV20-1 and TRBJ1-6; D is undetermined. The CDR3 is made up of 12 amino acids. Germline CDR1 is DFQATT and CDR2 is SNEGSKA (reference sequence). V was shortened by 5 bases and J by 8 bases, with 10 bases between the two germline ends. Here the CDR3 DNA reads TGCAGTGCTGGACGGGATGATTCACCCCTCCACTTT. It encodes CSAGRDDSPLHF.